This TCR beta chain stems from a study of blood T cells in healthy people across ages. Germline values: CDR1 ENHRY, CDR2 SYGVKD. CDR3 length: 14 residues. With 2 bases removed from V and 5 bases from J, the gap between germline ends came to 9 bases. The use of a sample-barcoded 5' primer and a J-beta primer mix characterized a second PCR of roughly 7 to 11 cycles. TCRdb redid the calling of the 5' RACE reads with MiXCR, one entry per CDR3 protein. The profile shows about 780,000 distinct CDR3 sequences, 20% to 30% of them singletons. Findings and limits, study-wide: CMV status of donors was not determined, possibly confounding expanded clonotype changes.

The sample holds a few counts of this clonotype. Its antigen is unknown. These data also formed part of another study, on T cells of mothers and their children. That paper states: Nobody spotted any persistent microchimeric T cell clones.

The origin of this receptor is a boy between 5 and 17 years old in good health. Sequenced material: blood. The rearrangement uses TRBV10-3 and TRBJ1-4; D uncertain. CDR3 residues: CAISEGSRNEKLFF. The CDR3 DNA reads TGTGCCATCAGTGAGGGCAGTCGAAATGAAAAACTGTTTTTT.